This TCR beta chain emerged from a study of cytomegalovirus exposure and HLA in healthy donors. As for this clone: The antigen is undetermined.

General study results and limits: Diagnosis of cytomegalovirus status made by the classifier reportedly showed high specificity and sensitivity. Most TCR sequences were rare, but some public TCRs occurred in many donors.

Measured with immunoSEQ multiplex PCR; TCRdb has only the in-frame clones, and not every one. Of 150,000 to 200,000 clones in the sample, 85% to 90% were seen once. The V gene end was trimmed by 3 bases and the J gene end by 3 bases; junction bases not matched to a gene: 8. CDR1 is SGDLS and CDR2 is YYNGEE in the germline V gene. This CDR3 has 18 residues. The sample was PBMCs. This TCR came from a man between 18 and 35 years old in good health and CMV-seronegative. The V and J genes are TRBV9 and TRBJ2-3; 15 bases are a match to TRBD2. The CDR3 spells CASSEPEGLAGGTDTQYF. DNA for the CDR3: TGTGCCAGCAGCGAGCCCGAGGGACTAGCGGGAGGAACAGATACGCAGTATTTT.